This T cell receptor beta chain is from a study of shared clonotypes between healthy human individuals. Worth noting for this clone: At the DNA level, this CDR3 is encoded by other sequences in the same sample as well.

The length of the CDR3 is 13 residues. Germline assignment: CDR1 KGHSH and CDR2 LQKENI. V was shortened by 2 bases and J by 4 bases, with 5 bases between the two germline ends. CD4+ cells underwent separation, giving CD45RA+ naive and CD45RA-negative memory subsets. In replicate PCRs of sorted subsets, approximately 190 ng DNA, tens of thousands of T cell genomes, was used. How the authors handled the data: Junction-only sequences produced by ImmunoSEQ had no quality scores, so filtering differed. Some clones are missing from TCRdb's copy, which holds only in-frame ones; the method was immunoSEQ multiplex PCR. Clone size and V and J calls were adopted from that table, with D and trimming inferred from the DNA. The table has more than 2 million clones, approximately 94% seen once.

This receptor was taken from a man aged 18 to 29 in good health. The specimen was naive CD4+ T cells sorted from blood. Subset meaning: CD45RA+ positively selected. This sequence joins TRBV18 and TRBJ1-4; no clear D gene. This CDR3 is CASSPRVNEKLFF. CDR3 sequence (DNA): TGTGCCAGCTCACCAAGAGTTAATGAAAAACTGTTTTTT.